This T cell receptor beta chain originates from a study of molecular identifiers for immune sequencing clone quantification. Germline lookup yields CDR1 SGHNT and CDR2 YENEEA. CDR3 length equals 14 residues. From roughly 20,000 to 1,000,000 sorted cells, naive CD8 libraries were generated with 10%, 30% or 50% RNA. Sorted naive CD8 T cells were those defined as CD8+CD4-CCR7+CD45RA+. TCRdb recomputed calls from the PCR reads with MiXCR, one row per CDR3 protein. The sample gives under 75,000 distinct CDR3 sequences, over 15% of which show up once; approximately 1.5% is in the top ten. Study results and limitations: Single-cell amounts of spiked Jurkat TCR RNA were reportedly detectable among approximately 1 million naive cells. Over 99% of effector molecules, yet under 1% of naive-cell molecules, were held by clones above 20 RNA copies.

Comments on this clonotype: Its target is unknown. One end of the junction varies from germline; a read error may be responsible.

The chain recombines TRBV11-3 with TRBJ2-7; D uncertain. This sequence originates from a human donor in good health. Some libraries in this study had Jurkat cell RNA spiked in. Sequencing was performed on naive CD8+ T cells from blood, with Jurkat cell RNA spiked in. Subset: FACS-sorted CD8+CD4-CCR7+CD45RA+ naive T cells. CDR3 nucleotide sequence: TGTGTCAGCAGCTCCTCCGTCCAGCCTTACGAGCAGTACTTC. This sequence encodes CVSSSSVQPYEQYF.